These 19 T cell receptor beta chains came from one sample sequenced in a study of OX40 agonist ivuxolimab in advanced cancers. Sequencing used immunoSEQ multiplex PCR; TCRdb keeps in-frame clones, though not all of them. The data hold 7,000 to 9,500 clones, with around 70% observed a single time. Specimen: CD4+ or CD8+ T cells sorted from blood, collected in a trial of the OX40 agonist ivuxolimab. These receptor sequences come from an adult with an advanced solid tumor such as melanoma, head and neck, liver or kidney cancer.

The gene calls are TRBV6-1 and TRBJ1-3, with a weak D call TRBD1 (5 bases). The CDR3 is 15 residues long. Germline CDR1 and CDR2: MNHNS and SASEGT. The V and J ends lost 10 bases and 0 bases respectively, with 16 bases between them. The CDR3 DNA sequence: TGTGCCACCGCCCCGGGACGGAGCTCTGGAAACACCATATATTTT. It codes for CATAPGRSSGNTIYF.

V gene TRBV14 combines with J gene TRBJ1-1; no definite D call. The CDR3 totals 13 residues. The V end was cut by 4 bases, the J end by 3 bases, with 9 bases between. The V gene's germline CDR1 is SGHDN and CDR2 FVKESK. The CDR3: CASSPFEYTEAFF. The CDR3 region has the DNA TGTGCCAGCAGCCCTTTTGAGTACACTGAAGCTTTCTTT.

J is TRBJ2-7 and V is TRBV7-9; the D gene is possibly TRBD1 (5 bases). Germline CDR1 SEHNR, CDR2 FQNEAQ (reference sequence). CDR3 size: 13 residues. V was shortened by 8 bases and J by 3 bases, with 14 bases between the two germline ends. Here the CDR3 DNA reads TGTGCCAGCTCCCGGACATACGACTACGAGCAGTACTTC. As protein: CASSRTYDYEQYF.

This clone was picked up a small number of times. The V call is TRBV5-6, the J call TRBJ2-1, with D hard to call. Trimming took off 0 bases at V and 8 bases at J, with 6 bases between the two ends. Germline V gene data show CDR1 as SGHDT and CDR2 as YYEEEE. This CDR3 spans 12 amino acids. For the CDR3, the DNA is TGTGCCAGCAGCTTGGCATGGGATGAGCAGTTCTTC. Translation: CASSLAWDEQFF.

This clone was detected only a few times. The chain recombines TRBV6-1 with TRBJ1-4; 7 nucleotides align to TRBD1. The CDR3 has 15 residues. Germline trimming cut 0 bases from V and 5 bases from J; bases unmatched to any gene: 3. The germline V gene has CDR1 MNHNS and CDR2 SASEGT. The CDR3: CASSEALQGNEKLFF. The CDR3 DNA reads TGTGCCAGCAGTGAAGCGCTACAGGGGAATGAAAAACTGTTTTTT.

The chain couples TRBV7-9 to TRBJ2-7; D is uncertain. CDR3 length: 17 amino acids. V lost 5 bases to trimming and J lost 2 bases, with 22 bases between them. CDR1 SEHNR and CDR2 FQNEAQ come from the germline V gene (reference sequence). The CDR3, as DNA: TGTGCCAGCAGCCCTCTTCGGACCCAGTCCCCCACCTACGAGCAGTACTTC. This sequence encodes CASSPLRTQSPTYEQYF.

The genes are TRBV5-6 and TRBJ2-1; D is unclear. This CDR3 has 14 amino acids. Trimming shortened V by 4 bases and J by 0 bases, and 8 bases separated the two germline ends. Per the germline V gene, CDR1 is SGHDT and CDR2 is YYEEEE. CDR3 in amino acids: CASSDSSSYNEQFF. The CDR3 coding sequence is TGTGCCAGCAGCGACTCGAGCTCCTACAATGAGCAGTTCTTC.

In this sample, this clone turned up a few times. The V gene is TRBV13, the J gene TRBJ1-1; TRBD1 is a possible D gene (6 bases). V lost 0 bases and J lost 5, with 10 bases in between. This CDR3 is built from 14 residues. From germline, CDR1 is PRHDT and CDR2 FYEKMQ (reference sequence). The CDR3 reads CASSLGRGETEAFF. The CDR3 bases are TGTGCCAGCAGCTTAGGCAGGGGAGAGACTGAAGCTTTCTTT.

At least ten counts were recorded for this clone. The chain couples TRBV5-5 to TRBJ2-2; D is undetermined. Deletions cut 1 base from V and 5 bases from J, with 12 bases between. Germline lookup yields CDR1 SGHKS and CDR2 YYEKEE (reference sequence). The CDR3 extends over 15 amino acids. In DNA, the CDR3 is TGTGCCAGCAGCTTGATGTGGGAAGGAACCGGGGAGCTGTTTTTT. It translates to CASSLMWEGTGELFF.

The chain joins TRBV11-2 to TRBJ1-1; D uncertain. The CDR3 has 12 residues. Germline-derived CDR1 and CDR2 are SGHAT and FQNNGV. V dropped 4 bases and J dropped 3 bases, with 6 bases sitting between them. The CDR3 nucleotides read TGTGCCAGCAGCTATGAGGACACTGAAGCTTTCTTT. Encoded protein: CASSYEDTEAFF. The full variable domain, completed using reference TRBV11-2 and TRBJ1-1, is EAGVAQSPRYKIIEKRQSVAFWCNPISGHATLYWYQQILGQGPKLLIQFQNNGVVDDSQLPKDRFSAERLKGVDSTLKIQPAKLEDSAVYLCASSYEDTEAFFGQGTRLTVV.

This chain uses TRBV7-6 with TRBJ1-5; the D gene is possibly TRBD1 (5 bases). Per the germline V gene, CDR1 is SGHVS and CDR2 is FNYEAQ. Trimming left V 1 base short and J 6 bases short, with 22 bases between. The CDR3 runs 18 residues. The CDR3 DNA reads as TGTGCCAGCAGCTTAGTGGGGGGAGGGATCGACGGGATTCAGCCCCAGCATTTT. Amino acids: CASSLVGGGIDGIQPQHF.

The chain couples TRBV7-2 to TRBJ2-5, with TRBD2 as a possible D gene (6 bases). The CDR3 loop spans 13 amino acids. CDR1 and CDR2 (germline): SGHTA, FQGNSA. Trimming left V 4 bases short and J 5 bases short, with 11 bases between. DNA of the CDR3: TGTGCCAGCAGCTCCACCCGGGAGGAGACCCAGTACTTC. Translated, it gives CASSSTREETQYF.

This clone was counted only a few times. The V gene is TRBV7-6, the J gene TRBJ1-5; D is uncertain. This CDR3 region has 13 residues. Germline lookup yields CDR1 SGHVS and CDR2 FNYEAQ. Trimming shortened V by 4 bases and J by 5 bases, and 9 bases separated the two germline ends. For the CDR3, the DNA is TGTGCCAGCAGCTCCCAGCCCTATCAGCCCCAGCATTTT. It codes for CASSSQPYQPQHF.

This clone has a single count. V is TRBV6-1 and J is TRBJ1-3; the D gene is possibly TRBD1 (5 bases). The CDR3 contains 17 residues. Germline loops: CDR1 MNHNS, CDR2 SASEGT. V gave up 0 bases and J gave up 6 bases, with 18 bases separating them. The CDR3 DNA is TGTGCCAGCAGTGAAGCGCTTGGAGGGACCCCAGTAAACACCATATATTTT. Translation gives CASSEALGGTPVNTIYF.

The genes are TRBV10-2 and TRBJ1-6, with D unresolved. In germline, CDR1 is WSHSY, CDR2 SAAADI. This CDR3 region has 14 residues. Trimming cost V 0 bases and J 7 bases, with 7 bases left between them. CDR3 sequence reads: CASSESYSNSPLHF. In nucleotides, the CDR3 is TGCGCCAGCAGTGAGTCGTACAGCAATTCACCCCTCCACTTT.

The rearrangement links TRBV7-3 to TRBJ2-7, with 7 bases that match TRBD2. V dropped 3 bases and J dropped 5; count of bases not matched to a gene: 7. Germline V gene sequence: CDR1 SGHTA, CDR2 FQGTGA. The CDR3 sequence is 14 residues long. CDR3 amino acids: CASSFGQAGNEQYF. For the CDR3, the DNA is TGTGCCAGCAGCTTCGGGCAAGCGGGGAACGAGCAGTACTTC.

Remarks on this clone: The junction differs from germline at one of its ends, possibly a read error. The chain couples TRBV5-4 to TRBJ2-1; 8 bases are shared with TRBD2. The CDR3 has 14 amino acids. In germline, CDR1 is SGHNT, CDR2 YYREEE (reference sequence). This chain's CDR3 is CASSQVGLAGEQFF. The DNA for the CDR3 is TGCGCCAGCAGCCAAGTAGGCCTAGCGGGTGAGCAGTTCTTC.

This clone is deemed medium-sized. The CDR3 reads CASSVGQGSSYNSPLHF. The CDR3 DNA sequence: TGTGCCAGCAGCGTAGGTCAGGGGAGCTCCTATAATTCACCCCTCCACTTT. This chain links TRBV9 with TRBJ1-6; D may be TRBD1 (6 bases). The CDR3 extends over 17 amino acids. Trimming cost V 0 bases and J 0 bases, with 10 bases left between them. The germline gives CDR1 SGDLS, CDR2 YYNGEE.

In DNA form, the CDR3 reads TGTGCCAGTAGTATAGAGGAGACACCACGGAAACAGCATTTT. This translates into CASSIEETPRKQHF. This rearrangement joins TRBV19 to TRBJ1-5; no reliable D call. In germline, CDR1 is LNHDA, CDR2 SQIVND (reference sequence). CDR3 size: 14 residues. V was shortened by 0 bases and J by 13 bases, with 16 bases between the two germline ends.